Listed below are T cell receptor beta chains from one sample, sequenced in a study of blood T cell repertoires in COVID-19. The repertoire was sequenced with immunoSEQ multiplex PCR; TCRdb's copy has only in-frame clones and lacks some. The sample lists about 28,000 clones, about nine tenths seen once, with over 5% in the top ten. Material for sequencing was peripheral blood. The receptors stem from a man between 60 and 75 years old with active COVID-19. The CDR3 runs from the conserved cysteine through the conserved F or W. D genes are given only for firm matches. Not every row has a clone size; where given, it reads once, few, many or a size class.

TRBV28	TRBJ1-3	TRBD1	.	CASSPGQALSAIYF	TGTGCCAGCAGTCCGGGACAGGCATTATCTGCCATATATTTT
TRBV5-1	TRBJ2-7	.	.	CASNVRGGEQYF	TGCGCCAGTAACGTTCGCGGAGGCGAGCAGTACTTC
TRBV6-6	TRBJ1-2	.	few	CASSRVWAGATNYGYTF	TGTGCCAGCAGTCGAGTCTGGGCAGGGGCGACTAACTATGGCTACACCTTC
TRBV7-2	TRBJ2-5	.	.	CASSPGWGGGETQYF	TGTGCCAGCAGCCCAGGGTGGGGGGGCGGTGAGACCCAGTACTTC
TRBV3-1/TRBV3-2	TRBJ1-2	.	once	CASSEWGVIGYTF	TGTGCCAGCAGCGAGTGGGGAGTTATTGGCTACACCTTC
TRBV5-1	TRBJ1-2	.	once	CASSNLEGRNYGYTF	TGCGCCAGCAGCAATTTAGAGGGTAGGAACTATGGCTACACCTTC
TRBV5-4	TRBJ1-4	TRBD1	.	CASSTGGGSANEKLFF	TGTGCCAGCAGCACAGGGGGGGGATCGGCTAATGAAAAACTGTTTTTT
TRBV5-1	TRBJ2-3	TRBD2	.	CASSLQRGHTDTQYF	TGCGCCAGCAGCTTACAGCGGGGGCACACAGATACGCAGTATTTT
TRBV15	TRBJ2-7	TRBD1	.	CATSRSGQGNSYEQYF	TGTGCCACCAGCCGCTCAGGACAGGGCAACTCCTACGAGCAGTACTTC
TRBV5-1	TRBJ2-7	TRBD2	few	CASSLGTSGGYEQYF	TGCGCCAGCAGCTTGGGGACTAGCGGGGGCTACGAGCAGTACTTC
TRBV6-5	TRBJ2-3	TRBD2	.	CASSSLSGASTDTQYF	TGTGCCAGCAGTTCCCTTAGCGGGGCGAGCACAGATACGCAGTATTTT
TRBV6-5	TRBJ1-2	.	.	CASSTGRGFYGYTF	TGTGCCAGCAGCACAGGGAGGGGATTCTATGGCTACACCTTC
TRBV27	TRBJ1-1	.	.	CASSFSGHRIMNTEAFF	TGTGCCAGCAGTTTCTCGGGACACAGGATTATGAACACTGAAGCTTTCTTT
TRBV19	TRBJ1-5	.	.	CASSIQGPSNQPQHF	TGTGCCAGTAGTATCCAGGGCCCTAGCAATCAGCCCCAGCATTTT
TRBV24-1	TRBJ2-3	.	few	CATSAGATQYF	TGTGCCACCAGCGCGGGCGCGACGCAGTATTTT
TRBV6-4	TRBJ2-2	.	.	CASSAGTNTGELFF	TGTGCCAGCAGTGCGGGGACAAACACCGGGGAGCTGTTTTTT
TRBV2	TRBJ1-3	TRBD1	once	CASTRDRVSGNTIYF	TGTGCCAGCACGCGGGACAGGGTCTCTGGAAACACCATATATTTT
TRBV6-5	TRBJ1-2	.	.	CASSIGGGAYGYTF	TGTGCCAGCAGTATAGGGGGGGGCGCATATGGCTACACCTTC
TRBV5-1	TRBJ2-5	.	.	CASSLARVETQYF	TGCGCCAGCAGCTTGGCCAGGGTAGAGACCCAGTACTTC
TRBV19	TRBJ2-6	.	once	CASSIPPWGDSGANVLTF	TGTGCCAGTAGTATTCCCCCGTGGGGGGACTCTGGGGCCAACGTCCTGACTTTC
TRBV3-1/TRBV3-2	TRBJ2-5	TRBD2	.	CASSLFLAGGETQYF	TGTGCCAGCAGCCTATTTCTAGCGGGGGGAGAGACCCAGTACTTC
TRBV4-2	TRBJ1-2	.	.	CASSREVGMEINYGYTF	TGTGCCAGCAGCCGAGAAGTGGGCATGGAAATCAACTATGGCTACACCTTC
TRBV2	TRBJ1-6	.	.	CASSAGWDYSPLHF	TGTGCCAGCAGCGCAGGATGGGACTATTCACCCCTCCACTTT
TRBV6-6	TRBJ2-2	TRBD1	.	CASSLTGGPSGELFF	TGTGCCAGCAGTTTGACAGGGGGTCCCTCCGGGGAGCTGTTTTTT
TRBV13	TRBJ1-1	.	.	CASSHPRDYTEAFF	TGTGCCAGCAGCCACCCACGTGACTACACTGAAGCTTTCTTT
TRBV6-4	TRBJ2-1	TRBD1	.	CASSDGGQGLGEQFF	TGTGCCAGCAGTGATGGGGGACAGGGGCTTGGTGAGCAGTTCTTC
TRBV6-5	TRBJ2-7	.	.	CASTLDSEQYF	TGTGCCAGCACCCTGGACAGCGAGCAGTACTTC
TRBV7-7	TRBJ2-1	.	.	CASSRSGRPYNEQFF	TGTGCTAGCAGTCGATCGGGGAGACCCTACAATGAGCAGTTCTTC
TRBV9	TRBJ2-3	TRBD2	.	CVGGASSTDTQYF	TGTGTCGGGGGGGCTAGTAGCACAGATACGCAGTATTTT
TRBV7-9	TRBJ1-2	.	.	CASSSSDYGYTF	TGTGCCAGCAGTTCCTCAGATTATGGCTACACCTTC
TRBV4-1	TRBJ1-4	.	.	CASSQTNRMSSEKLFF	TGCGCCAGCAGCCAAACCAACAGGATGAGTAGTGAAAAACTGTTTTTT
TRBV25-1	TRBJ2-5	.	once	CASSGGRTQYF	TGTGCCAGCAGTGGTGGGAGGACCCAGTACTTC
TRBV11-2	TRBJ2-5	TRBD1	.	CASSVRQGVSETQYF	TGTGCCAGTAGCGTAAGACAGGGGGTTTCGGAGACCCAGTACTTC
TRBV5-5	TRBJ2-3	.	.	CASSLEQDTQYF	TGTGCCAGCAGCTTGGAACAAGATACGCAGTATTTT
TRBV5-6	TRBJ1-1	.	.	CASSLYSSNTEAFF	TGTGCCAGCAGCTTGTACAGCTCGAACACTGAAGCTTTCTTT
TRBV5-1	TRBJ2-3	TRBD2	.	CASSLMTGGTDTQYF	TGCGCCAGCAGCTTGATGACCGGGGGGACAGATACGCAGTATTTT
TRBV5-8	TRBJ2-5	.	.	CASSLYGVGEETQYF	TGTGCCAGCAGCTTGTACGGGGTCGGGGAGGAGACCCAGTACTTC
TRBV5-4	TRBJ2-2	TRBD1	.	CASSGTGAKAGELFF	TGTGCCAGCAGCGGGACAGGGGCGAAAGCCGGGGAGCTGTTTTTT
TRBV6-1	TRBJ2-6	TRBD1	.	CASSELRGGGGANVLTF	TGTGCCAGCAGTGAATTGAGAGGGGGCGGTGGGGCCAACGTCCTGACTTTC
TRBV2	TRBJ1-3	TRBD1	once	CASSPRGQVGNTIYF	TGTGCCAGCAGTCCCCGTGGACAGGTTGGAAACACCATATATTTT
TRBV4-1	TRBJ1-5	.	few	CASSQALSGQPQHF	TGCGCCAGCAGCCAAGCCCTATCGGGACAGCCCCAGCATTTT
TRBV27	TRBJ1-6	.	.	CASSLIGSRSSPLHF	TGTGCCAGCAGTTTAATAGGGAGTAGGAGCTCACCCCTCCACTTT
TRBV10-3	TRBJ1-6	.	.	CAISGYNSPLHF	TGTGCCATCTCAGGGTATAATTCACCCCTCCACTTT
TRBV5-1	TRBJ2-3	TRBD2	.	CASSLVGTSGGSTDTQYF	TGCGCCAGCAGCTTGGTGGGGACTAGCGGGGGGAGCACAGATACGCAGTATTTT
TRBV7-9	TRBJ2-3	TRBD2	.	CASSLRSGQAGGPADTQYF	TGTGCCAGCAGCTTACGTAGTGGGCAAGCGGGGGGCCCCGCAGATACGCAGTATTTT
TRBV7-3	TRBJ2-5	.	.	CASSLGGSQQETQYF	TGTGCCAGCAGCCTAGGTGGCAGCCAGCAAGAGACCCAGTACTTC
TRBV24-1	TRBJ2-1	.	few	CATRDSRNEQFF	TGTGCCACCAGGGATAGTCGGAATGAGCAGTTCTTC
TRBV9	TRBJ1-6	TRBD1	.	CASSVGGRDSSPLHF	TGTGCCAGCAGCGTAGGGGGCAGGGACAGTTCACCCCTCCACTTT
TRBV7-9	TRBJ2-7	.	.	CASSLGSGYHEQYF	TGTGCCAGCAGCTTAGGGAGCGGTTACCACGAGCAGTACTTC
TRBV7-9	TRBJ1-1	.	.	CASSWQGIAEAFF	TGTGCCAGCAGTTGGCAGGGGATCGCTGAAGCTTTCTTT
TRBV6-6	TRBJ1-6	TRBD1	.	CASSYGDRGYSPLHF	TGTGCCAGCAGTTACGGTGACAGGGGATACTCACCCCTCCACTTT
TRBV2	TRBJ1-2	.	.	CASSPTGTYGYTF	TGTGCCAGCAGTCCTACAGGGACCTATGGCTACACCTTC
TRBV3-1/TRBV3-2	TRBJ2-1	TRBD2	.	CASSTASGGTNEQFF	TGTGCCAGCAGCACCGCTAGCGGGGGGACCAATGAGCAGTTCTTC
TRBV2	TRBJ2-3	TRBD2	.	CASSEGGTSGLSQYF	TGTGCCAGCAGTGAAGGCGGGACTAGCGGCCTATCGCAGTATTTT
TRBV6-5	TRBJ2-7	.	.	CASRGQTAEYF	TGTGCCAGCAGGGGACAAACCGCGGAGTACTTC
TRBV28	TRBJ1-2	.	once	CASSAQTNYGYTF	TGTGCCAGCAGTGCACAGACCAACTATGGCTACACCTTC
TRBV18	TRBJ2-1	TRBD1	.	CASSPSVLRTGQGEQFF	TGTGCCAGCTCACCATCTGTCCTGAGGACAGGGCAGGGTGAGCAGTTCTTC
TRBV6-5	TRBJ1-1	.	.	CASRTAWGVTEAFF	TGTGCCAGCAGGACCGCGTGGGGGGTCACTGAAGCTTTCTTT
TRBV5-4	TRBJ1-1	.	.	CASREGMGPNTEAFF	TGTGCCAGCAGGGAGGGAATGGGACCGAACACTGAAGCTTTCTTT